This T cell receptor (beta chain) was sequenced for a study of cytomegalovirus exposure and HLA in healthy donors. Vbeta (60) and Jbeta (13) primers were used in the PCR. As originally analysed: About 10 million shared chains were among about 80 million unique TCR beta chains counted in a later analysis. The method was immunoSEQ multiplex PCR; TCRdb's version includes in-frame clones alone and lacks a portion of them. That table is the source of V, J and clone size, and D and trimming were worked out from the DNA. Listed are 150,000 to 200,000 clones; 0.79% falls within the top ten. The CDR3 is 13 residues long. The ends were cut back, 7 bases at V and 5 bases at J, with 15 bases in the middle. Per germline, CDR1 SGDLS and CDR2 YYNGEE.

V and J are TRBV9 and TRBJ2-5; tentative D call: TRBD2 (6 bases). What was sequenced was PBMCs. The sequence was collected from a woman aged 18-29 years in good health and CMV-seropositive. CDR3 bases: TGTGCCAGCGGCCCCCCGAGCGGGGAGACCCAGTACTTC. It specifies CASGPPSGETQYF.